These T cell receptor beta chains were read from a single sample in a study of cytomegalovirus exposure and HLA in healthy donors. TCRdb keeps only in-frame clones here, not all; method: immunoSEQ multiplex PCR. The sample consists of some 130,000 clones, just under 85% of them appearing once. Sequenced material: PBMCs. These receptors were obtained from a man aged 30 to 39 in good health and CMV-seropositive. The CDR3 runs from the conserved cysteine through the conserved F or W. D genes are given only for firm matches. Part of the rows lack a size; the others show once, few, many or a class for expanded clones.

clone_size	v_call	j_call	d_call	cdr3_aa	cdr3_nt
-	TRBV5-8	TRBJ2-1	TRBD2	CASSWGTRWEQFF	TGTGCCAGCAGCTGGGGGACTAGATGGGAGCAGTTCTTC
-	TRBV6-1	TRBJ1-1	-	CASSKLQGNTEAFF	TGTGCCAGCAGTAAATTACAGGGTAACACTGAAGCTTTCTTT
-	TRBV4-3	TRBJ1-5	-	CASSQGQGNQPQHF	TGCGCCAGCAGCCAAGGCCAGGGCAATCAGCCCCAGCATTTT
-	TRBV5-1	TRBJ1-1	TRBD1	CASSLAKSGGVNTEAFF	TGCGCCAGCAGCTTGGCCAAGTCAGGGGGAGTGAACACTGAAGCTTTCTTT
many	TRBV14	TRBJ2-7	TRBD1	CASSHRGLGEQYF	TGTGCCAGCAGCCACAGGGGGCTTGGCGAGCAGTACTTC
-	TRBV18	TRBJ2-7	TRBD1	CASSPLGTGTYEQYF	TGTGCCAGCTCACCATTAGGGACAGGGACCTACGAGCAGTACTTC
-	TRBV10-1	TRBJ2-7	-	CASSDGRGGHYEQYF	TGCGCCAGCAGTGATGGGAGGGGGGGTCACTACGAGCAGTACTTC
-	TRBV10-3	TRBJ1-6	TRBD1	CAISEQKPGQQNSPLHF	TGTGCCATCAGTGAGCAGAAGCCGGGACAGCAAAATTCACCCCTCCACTTT
few	TRBV10-3	TRBJ2-7	-	CAIRDTGKSYEQYF	TGTGCCATCAGAGATACAGGGAAATCCTACGAGCAGTACTTC
-	TRBV28	TRBJ1-2	TRBD1	CASTRDRYGYTF	TGTGCCAGCACCCGGGACAGATATGGCTACACCTTC
-	TRBV25-1	TRBJ2-3	-	CASSEYIGGDTQYF	TGTGCCAGCAGTGAATATATAGGAGGAGATACGCAGTATTTT
few	TRBV6-1	TRBJ1-3	-	CASSELGARNTIYF	TGTGCCAGCAGTGAATTGGGAGCTCGGAACACCATATATTTT
once	TRBV5-1	TRBJ2-7	TRBD2	CASSGGVSWPTYEQYF	TGCGCCAGCAGCGGGGGGGTTAGTTGGCCTACCTACGAGCAGTACTTC
-	TRBV5-1	TRBJ1-1	-	CASSLGEGSMNTEAFF	TGCGCCAGCAGCTTGGGTGAGGGTTCTATGAACACTGAAGCTTTCTTT
-	TRBV18	TRBJ1-1	TRBD1	CASSWDSESRAFF	TGTGCCAGTTCGTGGGACAGTGAATCGCGGGCTTTCTTT
-	TRBV2	TRBJ2-5	TRBD1	CASKGAGTGKETQYF	TGTGCCAGCAAGGGAGCCGGGACAGGAAAAGAGACCCAGTACTTC
-	TRBV4-1	TRBJ2-3	TRBD2	CASSQDYLVAGDTDTQYF	TGCGCCAGCAGCCAAGATTATTTAGTAGCGGGGGATACAGATACGCAGTATTTT
-	TRBV4-2	TRBJ2-2	TRBD1	CASSQEGQGKGVAGELFF	TGTGCCAGCAGCCAGGAGGGACAGGGGAAGGGAGTGGCCGGGGAGCTGTTTTTT
-	TRBV9	TRBJ1-1	-	CASSVSPGMNTEAFF	TGTGCCAGCAGCGTTTCACCAGGGATGAACACTGAAGCTTTCTTT
once	TRBV10-2	TRBJ2-5	TRBD1	CASSEVGQGRETQYF	TGCGCCAGCAGTGAGGTGGGACAGGGTAGAGAGACCCAGTACTTC
-	TRBV5-1	TRBJ2-3	-	CASSLATTLGADTQYF	TGCGCCAGCAGCTTGGCGACTACCCTCGGGGCAGATACGCAGTATTTT
-	TRBV30	TRBJ1-1	-	CAQSAGLNTEAFF	TGTGCCCAATCCGCAGGATTGAACACTGAAGCTTTCTTT
-	TRBV5-1	TRBJ1-2	-	CASSLERGNYGYTF	TGCGCCAGCAGCTTGGAACGGGGAAACTATGGCTACACCTTC
-	TRBV9	TRBJ1-1	TRBD1	CASSASQGANTEAFF	TGTGCCAGCAGCGCCTCCCAGGGGGCAAACACTGAAGCTTTCTTT
-	TRBV5-1	TRBJ1-1	-	CASSLDRANTEAFF	TGCGCCAGCAGCTTGGACAGGGCGAACACTGAAGCTTTCTTT
-	TRBV6-5	TRBJ2-3	TRBD2	CASSGSGGTDTQYF	TGTGCCAGCAGCGGTAGCGGGGGCACAGATACGCAGTATTTT
-	TRBV19	TRBJ1-2	-	CASSGIQGGGYTF	TGTGCCAGTAGTGGAATACAGGGCGGTGGCTACACCTTC
-	TRBV18	TRBJ2-1	TRBD2	CASSPNLAGINEQFF	TGTGCCAGCTCACCAAACCTAGCGGGAATCAATGAGCAGTTCTTC
-	TRBV11-2	TRBJ1-1	-	CASSLEVFRDSNTEAFF	TGTGCCAGCAGCTTAGAAGTTTTCCGAGACAGTAACACTGAAGCTTTCTTT
-	TRBV5-1	TRBJ1-1	TRBD1	CASRTGGLTVAEAFF	TGCGCCAGCAGGACAGGGGGCTTAACGGTCGCTGAAGCTTTCTTT
-	TRBV29-1	TRBJ1-1	TRBD1	CSVNRGLNTEAFF	TGCAGCGTTAACAGGGGGCTGAACACTGAAGCTTTCTTT
once	TRBV2	TRBJ2-7	TRBD2	CASSERKAGDLYEQYF	TGTGCCAGCAGTGAAAGGAAAGCGGGGGACCTCTACGAGCAGTACTTC
-	TRBV12-2	TRBJ2-7	-	CASRKPGTPPGKQYF	TGTGCAAGTCGCAAGCCCGGGACTCCTCCTGGGAAGCAGTACTTC
few	TRBV9	TRBJ2-2	-	CASSIASGELFF	TGTGCCAGCAGCATAGCGTCCGGGGAGCTGTTTTTT
-	TRBV5-8	TRBJ2-4	TRBD2	CASSLGREGAKNIQYF	TGTGCCAGCAGCTTAGGACGGGAGGGCGCCAAAAACATTCAGTACTTC
-	TRBV5-1	TRBJ2-7	TRBD2	CASSPAIPRGGEQYF	TGCGCCAGCAGCCCGGCAATTCCCCGGGGGGGCGAGCAGTACTTC
once	TRBV5-4	TRBJ2-3	-	CASSFGADTQYF	TGTGCCAGCAGCTTCGGGGCAGATACGCAGTATTTT
once	TRBV5-5	TRBJ1-1	-	CASSFGHTNTEAFF	TGTGCCAGCAGCTTTGGACACACGAACACTGAAGCTTTCTTT
-	TRBV5-1	TRBJ2-1	TRBD2	CASSQETSGPTGEQFF	TGCGCCAGCAGCCAGGAGACTAGCGGACCCACAGGGGAGCAGTTCTTC
once	TRBV2	TRBJ2-3	TRBD2	CASRGTSGRVGTDTQYF	TGTGCCAGCAGGGGGACTAGCGGGAGGGTTGGCACAGATACGCAGTATTTT
-	TRBV30	TRBJ1-3	-	CAWSVSGLRNTIYF	TGTGCCTGGAGTGTCTCAGGGTTAAGAAACACCATATATTTT
few	TRBV19	TRBJ2-4	-	CASSTPTGAKNIQYF	TGTGCCAGTAGTACTCCCACAGGGGCCAAAAACATTCAGTACTTC
-	TRBV10-1	TRBJ2-3	-	CASSELWRGTDTQYF	TGCGCCAGCAGTGAATTGTGGCGGGGCACAGATACGCAGTATTTT
-	TRBV4-2	TRBJ2-5	TRBD2	CASSAGGEGLETQYF	TGTGCCAGCAGCGCTGGGGGGGAGGGCCTGGAGACCCAGTACTTC
-	TRBV6-1	TRBJ2-1	TRBD1	CASSGTGAGDYNEQFF	TGTGCCAGCAGTGGAACAGGGGCCGGGGACTACAATGAGCAGTTCTTC
-	TRBV19	TRBJ2-5	TRBD1	CASSDRGGETQYF	TGTGCCAGTAGTGACAGGGGAGGTGAGACCCAGTACTTC
-	TRBV19	TRBJ1-6	-	CASSMSRGGSSYNSPLHF	TGTGCCAGTAGTATGAGCAGGGGTGGGAGCTCCTATAATTCACCCCTCCACTTT
-	TRBV4-3	TRBJ2-7	TRBD1	CASSQNRQGGHEQYF	TGCGCCAGCAGCCAGAACCGACAAGGGGGCCACGAGCAGTACTTC
-	TRBV5-1	TRBJ1-1	-	CASSLAQGQLTEAFF	TGCGCCAGCAGCTTGGCCCAAGGACAGCTCACTGAAGCTTTCTTT
once	TRBV15	TRBJ1-1	TRBD1	CATSSRGQGATEAFF	TGTGCCACCAGCTCCCGCGGACAGGGGGCGACTGAAGCTTTCTTT
-	TRBV6-1	TRBJ2-1	-	CASSEGTASNEQFF	TGTGCCAGCAGTGAAGGGACTGCCTCGAATGAGCAGTTCTTC